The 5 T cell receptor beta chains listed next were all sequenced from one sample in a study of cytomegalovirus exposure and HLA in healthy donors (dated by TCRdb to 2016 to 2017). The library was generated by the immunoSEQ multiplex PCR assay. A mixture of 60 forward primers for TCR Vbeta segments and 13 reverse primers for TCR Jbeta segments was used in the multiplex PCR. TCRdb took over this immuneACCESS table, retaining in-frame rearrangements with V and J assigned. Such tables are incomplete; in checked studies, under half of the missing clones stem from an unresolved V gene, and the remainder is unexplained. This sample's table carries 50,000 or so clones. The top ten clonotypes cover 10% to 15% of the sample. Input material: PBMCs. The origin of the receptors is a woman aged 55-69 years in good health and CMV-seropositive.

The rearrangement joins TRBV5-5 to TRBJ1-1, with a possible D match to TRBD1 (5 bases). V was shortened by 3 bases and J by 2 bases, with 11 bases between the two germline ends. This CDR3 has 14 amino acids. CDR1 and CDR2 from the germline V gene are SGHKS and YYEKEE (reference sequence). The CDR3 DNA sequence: TGTGCCAGCAGCTCGATCGGGGGTAACACTGAAGCTTTCTTT. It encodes CASSSIGGNTEAFF.

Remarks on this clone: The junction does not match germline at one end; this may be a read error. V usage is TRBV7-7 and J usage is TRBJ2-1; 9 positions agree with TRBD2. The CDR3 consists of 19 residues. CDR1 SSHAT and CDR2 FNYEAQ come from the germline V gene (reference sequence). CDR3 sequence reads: CASSRDFSWGLAAGNEQFF. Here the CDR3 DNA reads TGTGCTAGCAGCAGAGACTTCTCCTGGGGACTAGCTGCGGGCAATGAGCAGTTCTTC.

CDR3 residues: CASSLGKGDSNYGYTF. The CDR3 bases are TGTGCCAGCAGCTTAGGTAAAGGGGATAGTAACTATGGCTACACCTTC. This chain uses TRBV5-6 with TRBJ1-2; D is perhaps TRBD1 (5 bases). Germline CDR1 and CDR2: SGHDT and YYEEEE. Trimming cost V 2 bases and J 1 base, with 15 bases left between them. The CDR3 is 16 amino acids.

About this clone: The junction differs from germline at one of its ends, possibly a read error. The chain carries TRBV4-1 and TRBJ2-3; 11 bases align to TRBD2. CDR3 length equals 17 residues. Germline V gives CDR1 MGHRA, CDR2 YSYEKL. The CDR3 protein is CASSQDPRGLAVDKQYF. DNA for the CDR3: TGCGCCAGCAGCCAAGACCCGAGGGGACTAGCGGTAGATAAGCAGTATTTT.

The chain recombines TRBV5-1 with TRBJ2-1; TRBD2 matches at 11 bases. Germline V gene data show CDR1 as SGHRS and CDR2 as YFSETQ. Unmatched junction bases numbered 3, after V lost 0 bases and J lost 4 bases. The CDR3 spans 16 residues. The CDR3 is CASSLGGTSGYNEQFF. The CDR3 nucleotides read TGCGCCAGCAGCTTGGGGGGGACTAGCGGATACAATGAGCAGTTCTTC.